The rows below give T cell receptor beta chains drawn from one sample of a study of CXCR3-negative and CXCR3-positive naive CD8 T cells. TCRdb re-analyzed the 5' RACE reads; it lists each CDR3 protein once, without DNA. The sample totals about 81,000 distinct CDR3 sequences. What was sequenced was naive CXCR3- CD8+ T cells from blood. The receptor set was obtained from a human donor in good health. Some clones in this sample may be carry-over from other donors' samples. Both conserved end residues are part of each CDR3.

j_call v_call cdr3_aa
TRBJ2-1 TRBV5-1 CASSLRTGEQFF
TRBJ1-5 TRBV7-9 CASSPPGGLNQPQHF
TRBJ2-1 TRBV28 CASSFTSRGIRFLHEQFF
TRBJ2-5 TRBV28 CASRTPPQETQYF
TRBJ2-5 TRBV28 CASSRWAGVMEETQYF
TRBJ1-1 TRBV29-1 CSGLGQASNTEAFF
TRBJ2-3 TRBV4-1 CASSLTTGGGDFGTDTQYF
TRBJ2-7 TRBV25-1 CASSEHDPTAISSYEQYF
TRBJ2-5 TRBV28 CASSLQGTGETQYF
TRBJ2-1 TRBV12-3/TRBV12-4 CASSLAGVNEQFF
TRBJ2-1 TRBV7-3 CASSLEGSGPYNEQFF
TRBJ2-7 TRBV29-1 CSFEYGIGEQYF
TRBJ1-1 TRBV9 CASSRDSQAEAFF